These 10 T cell receptor beta chains came from one sample sequenced in a study of T-cell reconstitution after alpha-beta-depleted transplantation in children. The TCRbeta library incorporated unique molecular identifiers. TCRdb itself ran the PCR reads through MiXCR, one entry per CDR3 protein. The top ten hold 15% to 20% of the sample, which has tens of thousands of distinct CDR3 sequences, approximately 4.4% seen once. The source material was PBMCs, mostly from graft donor cells, sampled 180 days after TCRalphabeta/CD19-depleted stem cell transplant. These receptor sequences come from a boy in the first two years of life who had a stem cell transplant for acute myeloid leukemia, so the T cells may come from the graft donor.

This clonotype was seen at least ten times. The rearrangement joins TRBV6-2 or TRBV6-3 to TRBJ1-5, with a weak D call TRBD1 (6 bases). Germline V CDR1 and CDR2: MNHEY, SVGEGT. The CDR3 contains 15 residues. V was pared by 7 bases and J by 4 bases, with 17 bases between. CDR3 amino acids: CASKGGGHTNQPQHF. The CDR3 DNA is TGTGCCAGCAAGGGGGGGGGACATACGAATCAGCCCCAGCATTTT.

This clonotype was counted many times. The chain has TRBV20-1 and TRBJ2-1, with TRBD2 matching over 9 bases. This CDR3 region has 15 residues. Germline V gene sequence: CDR1 DFQATT, CDR2 SNEGSKA (reference sequence). V shed 3 bases, J shed 5 bases, and the junction held 8 bases outside the gene matches. The CDR3 DNA reads TGCAGTGCTAGGAGCGGGCGGGGGGGGAACAATGAGCAGTTCTTC. Amino acid sequence: CSARSGRGGNNEQFF.

This clonotype was counted ten times or more. The chain couples TRBV6-1 to TRBJ2-1; TRBD2 agrees at 7 bases. The junction had 12 bases not matched to a gene; V was cut back by 11 bases and J by 8 bases. The CDR3 spans 13 residues. Germline V gene sequence: CDR1 MNHNS, CDR2 SASEGT. CDR3 bases: TGTGCCGGGGGGGGACGGCCTAGGGATGAGCAGTTCTTC. This translates into CAGGGRPRDEQFF.

This clonotype was counted many times. The chain recombines TRBV6-6 with TRBJ2-5; TRBD1 aligns across 7 bases. This CDR3 is 12 amino acids long. The germline CDR1 and CDR2 sequences are MNHNY and SVGAGI (reference sequence). V shed 7 bases and J 7 bases; nucleotides not matched to a gene: 6. CDR3 in DNA: TGTGCCAGCAAGGGGACAGTTGGGACCCAGTACTTC. The encoded protein is CASKGTVGTQYF.

This clonotype has at least ten counts. The CDR3 loop is CASSLDRDYYTDTQYF. The CDR3 bases are TGTGCCAGCAGCTTAGATCGGGACTACTATACAGATACGCAGTATTTT. V usage is TRBV11-2 and J usage is TRBJ2-3; 7 bases agree with TRBD2. The V gene end was trimmed by 0 bases and the J gene end by 3 bases; junction bases not matched to a gene: 6. Germline CDR1 and CDR2: SGHAT and FQNNGV. CDR3 length: 16 amino acids.

In this sample, this clonotype turned up many times. The V and J genes are TRBV3-1 and TRBJ1-5; 7 bases fit TRBD1. The CDR3 is 14 residues long. Germline CDR1 reads LGHDT; CDR2 reads YNNKEL (reference sequence). Trimming cost V 4 bases and J 4 bases; bases outside gene matches: 4. The CDR3: CASSLTGWNQPQHF. CDR3 nucleotide sequence: TGTGCCAGCAGCCTGACAGGGTGGAATCAGCCCCAGCATTTT.

This clonotype was seen many times. The chain links TRBV2 to TRBJ2-1; TRBD2 matches 10 bases. In germline, CDR1 is SNHLY, CDR2 FYNNEI. The ends lost 10 bases at V and 2 bases at J; junction bases unmatched: 11. The CDR3 is made up of 16 amino acids. The CDR3 nucleotides are TGTGCCACAAAAGCGGGGGGGACTGGGACCTACAATGAGCAGTTCTTC. Translation gives CATKAGGTGTYNEQFF.

V gene TRBV20-1 combines with J gene TRBJ2-1, with a possible D match to TRBD2 (7 bases). The CDR3 length is 15 residues. V lost 0 bases to trimming and J lost 6 bases, with 15 bases between them. Germline assignment: CDR1 DFQATT and CDR2 SNEGSKA (reference sequence). CDR3 region: CSARDQRGGFNEQFF. The CDR3 nucleotides read TGCAGTGCTAGAGATCAGAGGGGGGGCTTCAATGAGCAGTTCTTC.

Ten or more counts support this clonotype. CDR3 in DNA: TGTGCCTGGAGTGTCTCCAGGGATAGCAATCAGCCCCAGCATTTT. Translated, it gives CAWSVSRDSNQPQHF. The V and J genes are TRBV30 and TRBJ1-5, with a possible D match to TRBD1 (5 bases). This CDR3 has 15 amino acids. Trimming took 0 bases from V and 0 from J, leaving 9 bases between them. Germline-derived CDR1 and CDR2 are GTSNPN and SVGIG (reference sequence).

The sample holds many counts of this clonotype. V is TRBV7-2 and J is TRBJ2-3, with TRBD2 identical over 11 bases. The CDR3 consists of 17 residues. V lost 1 base, J lost 4 bases, and 7 bases stayed unmatched. CDR1 SGHTA and CDR2 FQGNSA come from the germline V gene. The CDR3 nucleotides are TGTGCCAGCAGCTTAGTAGCGGGGGGGCTATACGCAGATACGCAGTATTTT. Translation: CASSLVAGGLYADTQYF. Filled out from reference TRBV7-2 and TRBJ2-3, the complete variable domain reads GAGVSQSPSNKVTEKGKDVELRCDPISGHTALYWYRQSLGQGLEFLIYFQGNSAPDKSGLPSDRFSAERTGGSVSTLTIQRTQQEDSAVYLCASSLVAGGLYADTQYFGPGTRLTVL.